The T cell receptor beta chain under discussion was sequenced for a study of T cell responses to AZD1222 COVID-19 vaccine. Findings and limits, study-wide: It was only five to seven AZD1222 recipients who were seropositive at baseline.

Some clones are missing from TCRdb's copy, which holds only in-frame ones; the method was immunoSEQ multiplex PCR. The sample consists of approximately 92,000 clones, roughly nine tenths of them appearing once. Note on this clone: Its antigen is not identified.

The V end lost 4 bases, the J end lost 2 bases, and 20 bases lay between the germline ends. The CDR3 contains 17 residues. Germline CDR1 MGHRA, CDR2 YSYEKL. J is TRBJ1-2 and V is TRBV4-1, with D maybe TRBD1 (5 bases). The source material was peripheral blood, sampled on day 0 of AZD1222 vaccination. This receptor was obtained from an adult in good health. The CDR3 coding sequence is TGCGCCAGCAGCCTCATTTTGGGGGGTCGGGGAAACTATGGCTACACCTTC. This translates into CASSLILGGRGNYGYTF.